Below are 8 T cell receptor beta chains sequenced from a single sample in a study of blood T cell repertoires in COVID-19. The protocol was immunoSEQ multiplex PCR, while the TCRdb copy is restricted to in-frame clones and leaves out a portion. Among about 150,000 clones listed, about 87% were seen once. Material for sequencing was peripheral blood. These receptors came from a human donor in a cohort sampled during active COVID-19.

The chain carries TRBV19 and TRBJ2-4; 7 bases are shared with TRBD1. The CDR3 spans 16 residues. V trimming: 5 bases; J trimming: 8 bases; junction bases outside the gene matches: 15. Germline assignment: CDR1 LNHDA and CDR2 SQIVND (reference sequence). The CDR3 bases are TGTGCCAGTAGTCCTCGGGGACAGATCTTGAAGGACATTCAGTACTTC. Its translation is CASSPRGQILKDIQYF.

CDR3 protein: CASSQAGVPQETQYF. In DNA form, the CDR3 reads TGTGCCAGCAGCCAAGCGGGAGTGCCCCAAGAGACCCAGTACTTC. The chain combines TRBV3-1 (or the pseudogene TRBV3-2) with TRBJ2-5, with a weak D call TRBD2 (6 bases). The CDR3 runs to 15 residues. Trimming left V 1 base short and J 1 base short, with 10 bases between. Germline CDR1 is LGHDT and CDR2 is YNNKEL (reference sequence).

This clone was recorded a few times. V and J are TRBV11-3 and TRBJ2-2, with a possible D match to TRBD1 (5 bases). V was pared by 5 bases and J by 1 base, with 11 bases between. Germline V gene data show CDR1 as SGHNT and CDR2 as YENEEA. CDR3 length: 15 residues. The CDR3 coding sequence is TGTGCCAGCAGCCATCACAGGCGGAACACCGGGGAGCTGTTTTTT. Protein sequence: CASSHHRRNTGELFF.

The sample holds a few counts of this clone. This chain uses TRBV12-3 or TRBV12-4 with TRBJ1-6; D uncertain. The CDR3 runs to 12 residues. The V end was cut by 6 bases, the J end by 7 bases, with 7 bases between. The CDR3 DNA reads TGTGCCAGCAGCCCGGGAAATTCACCCCTCCACTTT. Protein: CASSPGNSPLHF.

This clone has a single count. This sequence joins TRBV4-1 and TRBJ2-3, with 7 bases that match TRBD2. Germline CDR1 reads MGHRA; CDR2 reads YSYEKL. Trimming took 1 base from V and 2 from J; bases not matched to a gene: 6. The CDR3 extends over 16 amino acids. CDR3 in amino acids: CASSQGTGGDTDTQYF. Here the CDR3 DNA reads TGCGCCAGCAGCCAAGGAACGGGGGGTGACACAGATACGCAGTATTTT.

CDR3: CATRSALYQPQHF. CDR3 bases: TGTGCCACCCGGTCCGCCCTTTATCAGCCCCAGCATTTT. The V gene is TRBV28, the J gene TRBJ1-5; D is uncertain. The CDR3 is made up of 13 amino acids. With 10 bases removed from V and 5 bases from J, the gap between germline ends came to 15 bases. Germline assignment: CDR1 MDHEN and CDR2 SYDVKM.

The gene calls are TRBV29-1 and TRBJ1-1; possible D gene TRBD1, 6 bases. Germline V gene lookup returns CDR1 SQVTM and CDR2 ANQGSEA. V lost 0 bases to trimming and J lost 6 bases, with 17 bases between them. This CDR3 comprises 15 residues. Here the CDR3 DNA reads TGCAGCGTTGAAGATCCGGCAGGGGAGTACGCTGAAGCTTTCTTT. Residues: CSVEDPAGEYAEAFF. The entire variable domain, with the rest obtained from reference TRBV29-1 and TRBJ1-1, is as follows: SAVISQKPSRDICQRGTSLTIQCQVDSQVTMMFWYRQQPGQSLTLIATANQGSEATYESGFVIDKFPISRPNLTFSTLTVSNMSPEDSSIYLCSVEDPAGEYAEAFFGQGTRLTVV.

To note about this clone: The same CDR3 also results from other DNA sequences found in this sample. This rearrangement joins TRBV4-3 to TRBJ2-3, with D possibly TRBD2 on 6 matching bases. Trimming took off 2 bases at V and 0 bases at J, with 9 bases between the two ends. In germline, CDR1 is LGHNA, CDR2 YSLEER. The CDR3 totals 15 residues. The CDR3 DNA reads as TGCGCCAGCAGCCAATCGGGAGCTAGCACAGATACGCAGTATTTT. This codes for CASSQSGASTDTQYF.